The source of this T cell receptor (beta chain) is a study of cytomegalovirus exposure and HLA in healthy donors. Germline V lookup: CDR1 LGHNA, CDR2 YNFKEQ. The V end was cut by 0 bases, the J end by 5 bases, with 8 bases between. The CDR3 has 13 amino acids. Points from the study as a whole: CMV serostatus was the only recorded immune exposure for donors. HLA alleles were associated with around 17,000 TCR beta sequences in a later analysis at 0.05 false discovery rate.

Only a few counts were recorded for this clone. Its antigen is as yet unknown. PCR used 60 Vbeta primers and 13 Jbeta primers. The authors' processing: Some 9.9 million of 70 million to 80 million unique TCR beta chains were shared, per a later count. The data were produced by immunoSEQ multiplex PCR, yet TCRdb's version contains in-frame clones alone and is incomplete. V and J calls and clone size follow that table, whereas D and trimming were derived from the DNA. Among approximately 260,000 clones listed, about 93% were seen once. The TCR sequence derives from a girl aged 2-9 years in good health and CMV-seronegative. The sample comprised PBMCs. The rearrangement uses TRBV4-2 and TRBJ2-7; D is unresolved. In nucleotides, the CDR3 is TGTGCCAGCAGCCAAGATCGAGGAAACGAGCAGTACTTC. Translating gives CASSQDRGNEQYF.